The sequence of this T cell receptor (beta chain) was determined in a study of blood T cell repertoires in COVID-19. Study information: Samples came from the United States, Italy and Spain, spanning acute and convalescent COVID-19. The cDNA or gDNA used as material had been derived from T cells, B-cell-depleted T cells, or PBMCs.

Patients of the Seattle cohort, enrolled during active infection, were followed longitudinally. Original methodology: Estimated nucleated cell counts came from reference gene primer amplification. Measured with immunoSEQ multiplex PCR; TCRdb has only the in-frame clones, and not every one. The V and J calls and clone size are taken from that table; D and trimming were inferred from the DNA. The sample records roughly 250,000 clones, approximately 85% being singletons. The V gene lost 5 bases and the J gene lost 5 bases, with 12 bases spanning the gap. CDR1 and CDR2 (germline): SGHTA, FQGNSA. This CDR3 spans 13 amino acids.

Source material: peripheral blood. The source is a human donor with COVID-19, enrolled during active disease. The donor label of this sample is uncertain. The chain links TRBV7-2 to TRBJ1-1; TRBD1 is a possible D gene (5 bases). As DNA, the CDR3 is TGTGCCAGCAGCAAACCAGGGAGGACTGAAGCTTTCTTT. This sequence encodes CASSKPGRTEAFF.